The 11 T cell receptor beta chains given below trace back to one sample, sequenced in a study of identical twins. TCRdb ran MiXCR on the 5' RACE reads and lists one entry per CDR3 protein. The repertoire holds fewer than 650,000 distinct CDR3 sequences, just over 7% seen once, with roughly 1.6% in the top ten. These data also featured in a second study, about yellow fever vaccine responses in identical twins.

Sequenced material: PBMCs. The receptor source for this set is a woman aged 18-29 years in good health.

This clonotype was recorded many times. This chain joins TRBV4-1 and TRBJ2-7; 7 bases are shared with TRBD1. Germline CDR1 reads MGHRA; CDR2 reads YSYEKL. The CDR3 has 15 amino acids. The ends lost 4 bases at V and 2 bases at J; junction bases unmatched: 8. In nucleotides, the CDR3 is TGCGCCAGCAGCCGCTACCTCACAGGGGCCTACGAGCAGTACTTC. It translates to CASSRYLTGAYEQYF.

This clonotype was seen repeatedly, ten times or more. The V gene is TRBV5-1, the J gene TRBJ2-3; D possibly matches TRBD1 or TRBD2 (5 bases each). Germline CDR1 reads SGHRS; CDR2 reads YFSETQ. The CDR3 runs 15 residues. V gave up 1 base and J gave up 2 bases, with 11 bases separating them. This chain's CDR3 is CASSLWGSTTDTQYF. In DNA form, the CDR3 reads TGCGCCAGCAGCTTGTGGGGGTCCACCACAGATACGCAGTATTTT.

The V call is TRBV11-2, the J call TRBJ2-1; D perhaps matches TRBD1 (6 bases). Per germline, CDR1 SGHAT and CDR2 FQNNGV. The CDR3 is 16 residues long. The V end lost 1 base, the J end lost 7 bases, and 17 bases lay between the germline ends. CDR3 bases: TGTGCCAGCAGCTTAGTACAGGGACGGGGATGGAATGAGCAGTTCTTC. The encoded protein is CASSLVQGRGWNEQFF.

The sample holds a few counts of this clonotype. The chain links TRBV7-8 to TRBJ2-7; D is possibly TRBD1 (5 bases). Germline V CDR1 and CDR2: SGHVS, FQNEAQ. Trimming removed 1 base from V and 6 bases from J, with 19 bases in between. The CDR3 is 16 amino acids. CDR3 protein: CASSLGQGSGRVEQYF. The CDR3 nucleotides are TGTGCCAGCAGCTTAGGTCAGGGTTCAGGTCGTGTCGAGCAGTACTTC. The full variable domain, with the rest looked up from reference TRBV7-8 and TRBJ2-7, is GAGVSQSPRYKVAKRGQDVALRCDPISGHVSLFWYQQALGQGPEFLTYFQNEAQLDKSGLPSDRFFAERPEGSVSTLKIQRTQQEDSAVYLCASSLGQGSGRVEQYFGPGTRLTVT.

This clonotype has only a few counts. V usage is TRBV12-3 or TRBV12-4 and J usage is TRBJ1-3; D not certain. This CDR3 spans 13 amino acids. This CDR3 is CVTSRGNGNTIYF. The CDR3 DNA is TGTGTCACGAGCAGAGGGAATGGAAACACCATATATTTT.

This clonotype came up many times. The V call is TRBV10-3, the J call TRBJ2-7; 7 bases map to TRBD1. The CDR3 is 13 residues long. Germline CDR1 and CDR2: ENHRY and SYGVKD. The J segment lost 5 bases and the V segment lost 6 bases, leaving 7 bases of the junction unmatched. In DNA form, the CDR3 reads TGTGCCATCAGCCCCCCTACAGGGGACGAGCAGTACTTC. Its protein is CAISPPTGDEQYF.

This clonotype showed up many times. CDR3 DNA: TGCGCCAGCAGCCAAGTTTCTCACTTGAATGAGCAGTTCTTC. The encoded protein is CASSQVSHLNEQFF. V is TRBV4-1 and J is TRBJ2-1; D is undetermined. The V end was cut by 1 base, the J end by 7 bases, with 11 bases between. The germline V gene encodes CDR1 MGHRA and CDR2 YSYEKL. The CDR3 runs 14 residues.

There are many counts of this clonotype. V is TRBV10-1 and J is TRBJ2-7; TRBD2 matches 7 bases. Germline loops: CDR1 WNHNN, CDR2 SYGVQD (reference sequence). CDR3 size: 15 residues. The V and J ends lost 0 bases and 3 bases, in that order; junction bases with no gene match: 5. The CDR3 DNA is TGCGCCAGCAGTGAGTCGGCTAGCGGATACTACGAGCAGTACTTC. It translates to CASSESASGYYEQYF.

This clonotype was picked up a small number of times. This chain connects TRBV4-1 to TRBJ2-3; no clear D. V was clipped by 0 bases and J by 0 bases, with 16 bases between them. This CDR3 region has 18 residues. Per the germline V gene, CDR1 is MGHRA and CDR2 is YSYEKL. This CDR3 is CASSQDISSYRSTDTQYF. As DNA, the CDR3 is TGCGCCAGCAGCCAAGATATTTCGTCCTACCGGAGCACAGATACGCAGTATTTT.

This clonotype has a handful of counts. V gene TRBV20-1 combines with J gene TRBJ2-1, with 8 bases that match TRBD2. V dropped 3 bases and J dropped 1; count of bases not matched to a gene: 11. This CDR3 comprises 17 residues. The V gene's germline CDR1 is DFQATT and CDR2 SNEGSKA (reference sequence). This CDR3 reads CSASGSSGGLSYNEQFF. In DNA, the CDR3 is TGCAGTGCTAGTGGATCGAGCGGGGGTCTTTCCTACAATGAGCAGTTCTTC.

This clonotype was seen many times. V gene TRBV7-9 combines with J gene TRBJ1-4; 8 bases agree with TRBD1. The V gene's germline CDR1 is SEHNR and CDR2 FQNEAQ (reference sequence). V shed 6 bases, J shed 6 bases, and the junction held 9 bases outside the gene matches. CDR3 size: 15 residues. The CDR3 region has the DNA TGTGCCAGCAGTTCAACGGACAGGGAATATGAAAAACTGTTTTTT. Amino acids: CASSSTDREYEKLFF.